These T cell receptor beta chains were read from a single sample in a study of cytomegalovirus exposure and HLA in healthy donors. Some clones are missing from TCRdb's copy, which holds only in-frame ones; the method was immunoSEQ multiplex PCR. The top ten clones hold roughly 3.7% of a sample with about 160,000 clones, approximately 75% of them seen once. The sample was PBMCs. These receptors all stem from a man aged 25-45 years in good health and CMV-seropositive. Both conserved end residues are part of each CDR3. Fields, in order: V gene, clone size, D gene, J gene, CDR3 protein, CDR3 DNA. The D gene is left open where the match is weak. Clone size is given for some rows only: seen once, a few or many times, or a class if the clone is expanded.

TRBV5-1	few	TRBD2	TRBJ2-7	CASSGGGAPYEQYF	TGCGCCAGCAGCGGCGGGGGGGCCCCCTACGAGCAGTACTTC
TRBV7-9	NA	TRBD2	TRBJ2-7	CASSSRDYPYEQYF	TGTGCCAGCAGCTCCCGGGACTACCCCTACGAGCAGTACTTC
TRBV4-1	NA	TRBD2	TRBJ2-1	CARPLIAGGSYNEQFF	TGCGCCAGGCCCCTCATAGCGGGGGGATCCTACAATGAGCAGTTCTTC
TRBV30	NA	NA	TRBJ2-7	CAWSAQTDSYEQYF	TGTGCCTGGAGTGCCCAGACAGACTCCTACGAGCAGTACTTC
TRBV11-1	few	NA	TRBJ1-6	CASSKGQLYNSPLHF	TGTGCCAGCAGCAAAGGACAGCTCTATAATTCACCCCTCCACTTT
TRBV11-2	once	NA	TRBJ2-5	CASSLAVTQYF	TGTGCCAGCAGCTTAGCAGTGACCCAGTACTTC
TRBV4-1	NA	TRBD1	TRBJ2-7	CASSPGQGPELRQYF	TGCGCCAGCAGCCCCGGACAGGGGCCAGAATTGAGGCAGTACTTC
TRBV13	NA	TRBD1	TRBJ1-4	CASSLAGQGVRSEKLFF	TGTGCCAGCAGCTTAGCTGGGCAGGGGGTACGTAGTGAAAAACTGTTTTTT
TRBV6-1	NA	TRBD1	TRBJ1-4	CASTDGTGLWLFF	TGTGCCAGCACCGACGGGACAGGCCTGTGGTTGTTTTTT
TRBV6-1	few	NA	TRBJ2-5	CASSRVIRETQYF	TGTGCCAGCAGCAGGGTTATTAGAGAGACCCAGTACTTC